Shown below are 14 T cell receptor beta chains from a single sample sequenced in a study of cytomegalovirus exposure and HLA in healthy donors (dated by TCRdb to 2016 to 2017). Preparation of the library involved the immunoSEQ multiplex PCR assay. Held by TCRdb, this immuneACCESS table contains in-frame sequences only and omits some clones. Under half of the omission traces to an unresolved V gene where checked; the cause of the rest is unknown. The table for this sample lists about 160,000 clones; approximately 89% of them were counted only once. The top ten clones comprise about 9.4% of the sample. Sequencing was done on a sample of PBMCs. These receptors were obtained from a woman aged 18-29 years in good health and CMV-seropositive.

The chain couples TRBV15 to TRBJ2-6, with a possible D match to TRBD2 (5 bases). This CDR3 has 16 amino acids. Germline CDR1 LNHNV, CDR2 YYDKDF (reference sequence). V was pared by 0 bases and J by 1 base, with 7 bases between. As DNA, the CDR3 is TGTGCCACCAGCAGAGATCGGGAATCTGGGGCCAACGTCCTGACTTTC. Protein sequence: CATSRDRESGANVLTF.

This clone has just one count. V is TRBV2 and J is TRBJ2-7; D is unresolved. This CDR3 contains 17 residues. Looked up from germline, CDR1 is SNHLY and CDR2 is FYNNEI. The ends were cut back, 0 bases at V and 6 bases at J, with 21 bases in the middle. The DNA of the CDR3 is TGTGCCAGCAGTGAAGCACCTCCCGAATTGGGTCGAGGCGAGCAGTACTTC. Protein product: CASSEAPPELGRGEQYF.

CDR3 nucleotides: TGTGCCAGCAGCCGCGGGCCTCAAAACATTCAGTACTTC. It encodes CASSRGPQNIQYF. The rearrangement joins TRBV4-2 to TRBJ2-4; possible D gene TRBD2, 5 bases. The CDR3 has 13 amino acids. V lost 4 bases to trimming and J lost 5 bases, with 9 bases between them. The germline V gene encodes CDR1 LGHNA and CDR2 YNFKEQ.

This chain uses TRBV30 with TRBJ2-7, with D possibly matching TRBD1 (6 bases). V gave up 2 bases and J gave up 5 bases, with 10 bases separating them. The CDR3 has 12 amino acids. The germline V gene has CDR1 GTSNPN and CDR2 SVGIG (reference sequence). The CDR3 sequence is CAWSRTGNEQYF. CDR3 coding DNA: TGTGCCTGGAGTCGAACAGGGAACGAGCAGTACTTC.

V gene TRBV9 combines with J gene TRBJ2-1; 9 nucleotides line up with TRBD2. The CDR3 is made up of 17 amino acids. Germline V gene lookup returns CDR1 SGDLS and CDR2 YYNGEE. V dropped 2 bases and J dropped 1; count of bases not matched to a gene: 7. The CDR3 protein is CASSVPRAGGSYNEQFF. CDR3 in DNA: TGTGCCAGCAGCGTCCCGAGAGCGGGAGGATCCTACAATGAGCAGTTCTTC.

A single count supports this clone. V and J are TRBV23-1 and TRBJ1-1; D is unresolved. TRBV23-1 is noted as an ORF with a role that remains uncertain. This CDR3 comprises 14 residues. Trimming removed 4 bases at V and 3 bases at J, with 12 bases between. In DNA, the CDR3 is TGCGCCAGCAGTCTTTGCGGGCGGGACACTGAAGCTTTCTTT. As protein: CASSLCGRDTEAFF.

Here the CDR3 DNA reads TGTGCCAGCAGCCCCGGGACAGGGGGGACGGGAAACACCATATATTTT. It encodes CASSPGTGGTGNTIYF. This chain uses TRBV7-9 with TRBJ1-3; 11 nucleotides line up with TRBD1. Germline values: CDR1 SEHNR, CDR2 FQNEAQ (reference sequence). Unmatched junction bases numbered 7, after V lost 5 bases and J lost 4 bases. This CDR3 is built from 16 residues.

The gene calls are TRBV19 and TRBJ2-7; 7 nucleotides match TRBD1. V was pared by 5 bases and J by 1 base, with 5 bases of the junction left unmatched. Germline values: CDR1 LNHDA, CDR2 SQIVND (reference sequence). The CDR3 contains 14 residues. The chain's CDR3 is CASSVGTASYEQYF. The CDR3 DNA follows: TGTGCCAGTAGTGTCGGGACAGCGTCCTACGAGCAGTACTTC.

The V gene is TRBV28, the J gene TRBJ1-1; D ambiguous. With 6 bases removed from V and 0 bases from J, the gap between germline ends came to 2 bases. The CDR3 is 11 amino acids. Per germline, CDR1 MDHEN and CDR2 SYDVKM. Written as DNA, the CDR3 is TGTGCCAGCAGCATGAACACTGAAGCTTTCTTT. It encodes CASSMNTEAFF.

This chain joins TRBV5-4 and TRBJ2-3, with D unclear. V was shortened by 0 bases and J by 2 bases, with 4 bases between the two germline ends. This CDR3 comprises 13 residues. Germline CDR1 SGHNT, CDR2 YYREEE (reference sequence). The chain's CDR3 is CASSLAPTDTQYF. CDR3 sequence (DNA): TGTGCCAGCAGCTTGGCTCCCACAGATACGCAGTATTTT.

The sample holds one count of this clone. This sequence joins TRBV6-4 and TRBJ1-2; possible D gene TRBD1, 5 bases. CDR1 MRHNA and CDR2 SNTAGT come from the germline V gene. Trimming left V 2 bases short and J 6 bases short, with 7 bases between. The CDR3 has 12 residues. The DNA for the CDR3 is TGTGCCAGCAGTGACCAGGGAAATGGCTACACCTTC. It yields the protein CASSDQGNGYTF.

This clone was observed a single time. The V call is TRBV10-3, the J call TRBJ1-1, with 10 bases fitting TRBD1. This CDR3 comprises 17 residues. The junction had 6 bases not matched to a gene; V was cut back by 0 bases and J by 2 bases. Germline V CDR1 and CDR2: ENHRY, SYGVKD. CDR3 sequence reads: CAISESGQGEKNTEAFF. CDR3 DNA sequence: TGTGCCATCAGTGAGTCAGGACAGGGGGAGAAAAACACTGAAGCTTTCTTT.

The CDR3 coding sequence is TGTGCCAGCGCCCTCGGGGGAGGTGGGGCCAACGTCCTGACTTTC. Its protein product is CASALGGGGANVLTF. The genes are TRBV28 and TRBJ2-6; the D gene is possibly TRBD2 (6 bases). V was cut by 8 bases and J by 3 bases, with 14 bases left in between. The CDR3 is 15 residues long. Germline V CDR1 and CDR2: MDHEN, SYDVKM.

The V gene is TRBV19, the J gene TRBJ1-2, with a possible D match to TRBD1 (5 bases). Trimming took 4 bases from V and 1 from J, leaving 7 bases between them. The V gene's germline CDR1 is LNHDA and CDR2 SQIVND (reference sequence). The CDR3 runs to 13 residues. The CDR3 bases are TGTGCCAGTAGTAAGGACAATAACTATGGCTACACCTTC. Protein sequence: CASSKDNNYGYTF.